The TCR beta chain under discussion was sequenced for a study of blood T cell repertoires in COVID-19. Study summary: Spain, Italy and the United States supplied samples that represented acute and convalescent COVID-19. PBMCs, B-cell-depleted T cells, or T cells provided the cDNA or gDNA that made up the material.

The germline V gene has CDR1 SGHRS and CDR2 YFSETQ. Trimming removed 0 bases from V and 10 bases from J; junction bases left unmatched: 17. There are 17 residues in the CDR3. Original handling: Amplification from reference gene primers served as the basis for estimated nucleated cell counts. Repertoires were generated with immunoSEQ multiplex PCR, while TCRdb's copy carries only in-frame clones and drops some. The V and J calls and clone size come from that table; D and trimming were worked out from the DNA. The sample has some 250,000 clones, 65% to 85% seen once. The clonotype was recovered from a man between 35 and 55 years old with acute or convalescent COVID-19. The chain uses TRBV5-1 and TRBJ1-1; TRBD1 aligns across 8 bases. Sample: peripheral blood. DNA for the CDR3: TGCGCCAGCAGCTTGGCGACAGGGGCGAGAGGGGCCTGGGGAGCTTTCTTT. Its translation is CASSLATGARGAWGAFF.